The 16 T cell receptor beta chains listed next were all sequenced from one sample in a study of cytomegalovirus exposure and HLA in healthy donors. 13 Jbeta primers and 60 Vbeta primers were used for the PCR. This table comes from immunoSEQ multiplex PCR, and its TCRdb copy is limited to in-frame clones, with some not included. This table has roughly 150,000 clones, nearly 80% appearing once. Sequencing input: PBMCs. The receptors originated from a middle-aged woman in good health and CMV-seronegative.

The chain combines TRBV7-2 with TRBJ1-1, with unresolved D. Germline V gene sequence: CDR1 SGHTA, CDR2 FQGNSA. The CDR3 has 14 amino acids. V dropped 6 bases and J dropped 3 bases, with 14 bases sitting between them. CDR3 DNA: TGTGCCAGCAGTTCGACCAGCGGGTACACTGAAGCTTTCTTT. Translation gives CASSSTSGYTEAFF.

The chain couples TRBV6-6 to TRBJ2-7; 7 bases are a match to TRBD1. Trimming removed 7 bases from V and 1 base from J; junction bases left unmatched: 10. The CDR3 spans 15 residues. The germline CDR1 and CDR2 sequences are MNHNY and SVGAGI (reference sequence). The CDR3 DNA reads TGTGCCAGCACTAACACGGGACAGAAGTCCTACGAGCAGTACTTC. It encodes CASTNTGQKSYEQYF.

In regard to this clone: Because the CDR3's place on the DNA is in doubt, the DNA is left out and the CDR3 is given as listed by TCRdb. The chain combines TRBV29-1 with TRBJ1-2; TRBD1, the table's D call, was not compared with the DNA. The germline V gene encodes CDR1 SQVTM and CDR2 ANQGSEA. The CDR3 adds up to 21 amino acids, both ends counted. CDR3: CSADGWGLWLHLRFGDQVHTF.

J is TRBJ2-5 and V is TRBV5-5; unclear D gene. This CDR3 spans 13 amino acids. Germline CDR1 reads SGHKS; CDR2 reads YYEKEE (reference sequence). The ends were cut back, 2 bases at V and 0 bases at J, with 5 bases in the middle. This CDR3 is CASSFWHQETQYF. CDR3 DNA sequence: TGTGCCAGCAGCTTTTGGCACCAAGAGACCCAGTACTTC.

The chain has TRBV15 and TRBJ2-3, with D perhaps matching TRBD1 (6 bases). The CDR3 runs to 12 residues. The germline V gene has CDR1 LNHNV and CDR2 YYDKDF (reference sequence). V lost 5 bases, J lost 6 bases, and 9 bases lay in between. The CDR3 reads CATSGRGDTQYF. In nucleotides, the CDR3 is TGTGCCACCAGCGGAAGGGGGGATACGCAGTATTTT.

The chain couples TRBV29-1 to TRBJ1-1; D is unresolved. Germline lookup yields CDR1 SQVTM and CDR2 ANQGSEA. This CDR3 region has 13 residues. Trimming cost V 4 bases and J 0 bases, with 9 bases left between them. The CDR3 is CSVVGGMNTEAFF. DNA for the CDR3: TGCAGCGTTGTAGGAGGGATGAACACTGAAGCTTTCTTT.

This clone was seen a few times. The rearrangement uses TRBV15 and TRBJ2-3; D gene ambiguous. In germline, CDR1 is LNHNV, CDR2 YYDKDF (reference sequence). There are 14 residues in the CDR3. Trimming left V 0 bases short and J 5 bases short, with 9 bases between. The CDR3 protein is CATSRDRVIDTQYF. CDR3 sequence (DNA): TGTGCCACCAGCAGAGATCGAGTAATAGATACGCAGTATTTT.

J is TRBJ1-1 and V is TRBV12-5; no definite D call. V was cut by 3 bases and J by 0 bases, with 8 bases left in between. There are 14 residues in the CDR3. The germline gives CDR1 LGHNT, CDR2 FRNRAP. The CDR3 here is CASGLGLLNTEAFF. CDR3 DNA sequence: TGTGCTAGTGGTTTAGGACTGCTGAACACTGAAGCTTTCTTT.

Regarding this clone: A read error may produce the germline difference seen at one junction end. The chain carries TRBV7-9 and TRBJ2-2; 12 bases align to TRBD2. Germline CDR1 and CDR2: SEHNR and FQNEAQ (reference sequence). This CDR3 is 19 amino acids long. In nucleotides, the CDR3 is TGTTCCAGCAGCTTAGGAGAGGGACTAGCGGGTCCGAACACCGGGGAGCTGTTTTTT. Its protein is CSSSLGEGLAGPNTGELFF.

The V call is TRBV15, the J call TRBJ2-1; 8 positions match TRBD1. J lost 7 bases, V lost 9 bases, and 8 bases had no gene match. This CDR3 is built from 13 residues. Germline CDR1 is LNHNV and CDR2 is YYDKDF (reference sequence). CDR3 loop: CATGDRTVNEQFF. The CDR3 DNA follows: TGTGCCACTGGGGACAGGACCGTTAATGAGCAGTTCTTC.

The CDR3 spells CASSFQGLGANVLTF. The CDR3 DNA reads as TGTGCCAGCAGTTTCCAGGGGCTAGGGGCCAACGTCCTGACTTTC. J is TRBJ2-6 and V is TRBV28, with a possible D match to TRBD1 (6 bases). V gave up 3 bases and J gave up 4 bases, with 10 bases separating them. This CDR3 comprises 15 residues. Germline V gene sequence: CDR1 MDHEN, CDR2 SYDVKM.

The chain links TRBV21-1 to TRBJ1-2; TRBD1 is taken as the D call from the table, unchecked against the DNA. TRBV21-1 corresponds to a pseudogene. The CDR3 consists of 13 residues. CDR3 DNA: TGTGCCAGGGGGCGGTTAGGTAACTATGGCTACACCTTC. It yields the protein CARGRLGNYGYTF.

The CDR3 DNA is TGTGCCAGCAGCTTAGCTGACAACGAGCAGTACTTC. The encoded protein is CASSLADNEQYF. The rearrangement uses TRBV7-6 and TRBJ2-7; D not resolved. Germline CDR1 reads SGHVS; CDR2 reads FNYEAQ. The length of the CDR3 is 12 residues. V shed 0 bases and J shed 5 bases, with 5 bases lying between them.

The chain uses TRBV5-4 and TRBJ2-2; 12 bases line up with TRBD2. Germline V gives CDR1 SGHNT, CDR2 YYREEE (reference sequence). The CDR3 length is 20 residues. With V trimmed by 4 bases and J by 5 bases, 18 bases remained unmatched. The CDR3 DNA reads as TGTGCCAGCAGCCCAAGCCTGGGCCTAGCGGGAGGGCCAGGGACCGGGGAGCTGTTTTTT. It specifies CASSPSLGLAGGPGTGELFF. The full variable domain, with the rest looked up from reference TRBV5-4 and TRBJ2-2, is ETGVTQSPTHLIKTRGQQVTLRCSSQSGHNTVSWYQQALGQGPQFIFQYYREEENGRGNFPPRFSGLQFPNYSSELNVNALELDDSALYLCASSPSLGLAGGPGTGELFFGEGSRLTVL.

The CDR3 sequence: CATSRDTGASGRGRDTQYF. The CDR3 DNA sequence: TGTGCCACCAGCAGAGATACCGGGGCTAGCGGGAGGGGCAGGGATACGCAGTATTTT. J is TRBJ2-3 and V is TRBV15, with TRBD2 identical over 12 bases. Germline V gives CDR1 LNHNV, CDR2 YYDKDF (reference sequence). This CDR3 has 19 amino acids. V shed 0 bases and J 6 bases; nucleotides not matched to a gene: 13.

This clone was seen only a few times. This chain connects TRBV4-2 to TRBJ2-7; D is perhaps TRBD1 (5 bases). Trimming removed 4 bases at V and 12 bases at J, with 19 bases between. CDR3 length: 13 amino acids. CDR1 is LGHNA, CDR2 YNFKEQ, per germline. In DNA form, the CDR3 reads TGTGCCAGCAGCCCCCCCCCGGCTGCTAGGGGGTACTTC. This encodes CASSPPPAARGYF.